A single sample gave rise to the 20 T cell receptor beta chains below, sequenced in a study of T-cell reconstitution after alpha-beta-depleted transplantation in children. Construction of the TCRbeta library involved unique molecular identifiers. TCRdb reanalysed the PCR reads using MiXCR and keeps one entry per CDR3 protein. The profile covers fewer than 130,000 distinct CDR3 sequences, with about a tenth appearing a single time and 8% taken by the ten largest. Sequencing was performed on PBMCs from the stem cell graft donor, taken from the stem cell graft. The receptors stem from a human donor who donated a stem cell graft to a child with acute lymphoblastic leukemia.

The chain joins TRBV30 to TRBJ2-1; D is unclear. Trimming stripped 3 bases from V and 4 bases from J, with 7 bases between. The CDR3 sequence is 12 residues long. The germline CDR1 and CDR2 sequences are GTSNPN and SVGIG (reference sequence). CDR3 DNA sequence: TGTGCCTGGAGCTCAACTTACAATGAGCAGTTCTTC. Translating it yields CAWSSTYNEQFF.

The CDR3: CASSSTGGGYGYTF. The CDR3 region has the DNA TGTGCCAGCAGTTCCACAGGTGGGGGCTATGGCTACACCTTC. The V and J genes are TRBV6-2 or TRBV6-3 and TRBJ1-2, with D possibly being TRBD1 (5 bases). The V gene lost 4 bases and the J gene lost 4 bases, with 13 bases spanning the gap. Looked up from germline, CDR1 is MNHEY and CDR2 is SVGEGT. The CDR3 loop spans 14 amino acids.

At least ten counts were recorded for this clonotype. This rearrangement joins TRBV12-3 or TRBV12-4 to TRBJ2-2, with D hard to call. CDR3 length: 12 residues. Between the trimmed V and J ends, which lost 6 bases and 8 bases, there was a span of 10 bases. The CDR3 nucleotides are TGTGCCAGCAGGGCCCGTGGGGGGGAGCTGTTTTTT. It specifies CASRARGGELFF.

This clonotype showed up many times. The CDR3 DNA sequence: TGTGCCAGCACCCTAGGGGCCGGGCGGAACACCGGGGAGCTGTTTTTT. This translates into CASTLGAGRNTGELFF. The rearrangement joins TRBV7-2 to TRBJ2-2, with a tentative D call TRBD1 (5 bases). The CDR3 is 16 amino acids. From germline, CDR1 is SGHTA and CDR2 FQGNSA. Trimming took 7 bases from V and 1 from J, leaving 16 bases between them.

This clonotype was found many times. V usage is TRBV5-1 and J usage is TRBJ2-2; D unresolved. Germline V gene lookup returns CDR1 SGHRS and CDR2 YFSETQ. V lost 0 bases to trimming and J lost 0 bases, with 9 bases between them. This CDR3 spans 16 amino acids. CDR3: CASSLAGTANTGELFF. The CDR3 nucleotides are TGCGCCAGCAGCTTGGCGGGTACTGCGAACACCGGGGAGCTGTTTTTT.

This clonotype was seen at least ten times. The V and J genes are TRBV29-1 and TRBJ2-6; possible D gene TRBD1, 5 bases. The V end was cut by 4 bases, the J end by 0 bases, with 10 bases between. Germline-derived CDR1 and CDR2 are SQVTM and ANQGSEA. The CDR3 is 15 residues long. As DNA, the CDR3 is TGCAGCGTTGTTTTAGACAGCTCTGGGGCCAACGTCCTGACTTTC. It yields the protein CSVVLDSSGANVLTF.

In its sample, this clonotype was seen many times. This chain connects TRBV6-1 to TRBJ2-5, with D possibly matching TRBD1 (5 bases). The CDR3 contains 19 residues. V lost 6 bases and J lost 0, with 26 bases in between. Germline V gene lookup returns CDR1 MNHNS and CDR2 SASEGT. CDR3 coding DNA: TGTGCCAGCAGCCACCTCGTCCTTGTCGGGCAGGGATACCAAGAGACCCAGTACTTC. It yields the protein CASSHLVLVGQGYQETQYF.

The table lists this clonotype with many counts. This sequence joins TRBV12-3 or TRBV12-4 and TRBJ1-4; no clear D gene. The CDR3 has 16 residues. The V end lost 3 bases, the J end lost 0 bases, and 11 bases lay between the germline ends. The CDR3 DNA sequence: TGTGCCAGCAGTTTGATGGGTTCGGCAACTAATGAAAAACTGTTTTTT. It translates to CASSLMGSATNEKLFF.

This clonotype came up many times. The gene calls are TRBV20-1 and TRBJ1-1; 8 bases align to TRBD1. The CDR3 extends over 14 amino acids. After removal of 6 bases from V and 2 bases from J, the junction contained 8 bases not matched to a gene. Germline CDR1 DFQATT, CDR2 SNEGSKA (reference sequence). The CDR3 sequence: CSARRQGINTEAFF. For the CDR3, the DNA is TGCAGTGCCCGAAGACAGGGGATAAACACTGAAGCTTTCTTT.

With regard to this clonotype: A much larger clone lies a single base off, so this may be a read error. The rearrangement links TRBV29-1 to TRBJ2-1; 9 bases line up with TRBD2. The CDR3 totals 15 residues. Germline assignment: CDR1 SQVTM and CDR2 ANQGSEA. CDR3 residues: CSTRLAGGAYNEQLF. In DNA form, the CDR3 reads TGCAGCACCCGGCTGGCGGGAGGGGCCTACAATGAGCAGTTATTC.

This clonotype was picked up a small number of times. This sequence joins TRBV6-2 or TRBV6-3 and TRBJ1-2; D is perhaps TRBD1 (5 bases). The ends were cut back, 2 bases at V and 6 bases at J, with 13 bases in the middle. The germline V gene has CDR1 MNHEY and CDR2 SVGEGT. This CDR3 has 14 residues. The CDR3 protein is CASSYRDGRHGYTF. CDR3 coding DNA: TGTGCCAGCAGTTACAGGGACGGGAGGCATGGCTACACCTTC.

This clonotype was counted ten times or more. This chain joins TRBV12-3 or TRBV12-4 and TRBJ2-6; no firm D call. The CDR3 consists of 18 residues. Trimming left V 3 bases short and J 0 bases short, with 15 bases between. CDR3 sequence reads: CASSFLQASISGANVLTF. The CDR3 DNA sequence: TGTGCCAGCAGTTTTCTCCAGGCCTCTATCTCTGGGGCCAACGTCCTGACTTTC.

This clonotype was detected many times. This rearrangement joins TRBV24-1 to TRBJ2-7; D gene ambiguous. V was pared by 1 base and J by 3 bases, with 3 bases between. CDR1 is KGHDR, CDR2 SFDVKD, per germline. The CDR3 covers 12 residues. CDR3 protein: CATSDFGYEQYF. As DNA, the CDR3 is TGTGCCACCAGTGATTTTGGCTACGAGCAGTACTTC.

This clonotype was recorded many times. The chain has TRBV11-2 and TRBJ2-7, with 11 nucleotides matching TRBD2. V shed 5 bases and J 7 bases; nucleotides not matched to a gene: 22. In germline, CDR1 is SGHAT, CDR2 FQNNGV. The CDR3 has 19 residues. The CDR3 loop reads CASSHLLGTSGNPLTEQYF. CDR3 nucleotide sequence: TGTGCCAGCAGCCACCTTTTGGGGACTAGCGGAAACCCCCTGACGGAGCAGTACTTC.

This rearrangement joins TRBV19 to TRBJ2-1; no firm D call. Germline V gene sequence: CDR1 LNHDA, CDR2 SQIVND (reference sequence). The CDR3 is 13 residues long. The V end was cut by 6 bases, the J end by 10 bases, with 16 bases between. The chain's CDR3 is CASSPGLGGEQFF. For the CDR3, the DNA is TGTGCCAGTAGCCCAGGCCTGGGCGGCGAGCAGTTCTTC.

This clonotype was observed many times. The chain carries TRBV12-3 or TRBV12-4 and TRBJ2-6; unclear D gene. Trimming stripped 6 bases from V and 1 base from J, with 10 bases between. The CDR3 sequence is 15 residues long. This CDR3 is CASSPTGSGANVLTF. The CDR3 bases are TGTGCCAGCAGCCCTACTGGGTCTGGGGCCAACGTCCTGACTTTC.

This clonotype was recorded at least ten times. CDR3 in DNA: TGTGCCAGCAGCTCGGCTCAAGAGACCCAGTACTTC. Residues: CASSSAQETQYF. This chain links TRBV12-3 or TRBV12-4 with TRBJ2-5, with D hard to call. The CDR3 covers 12 residues. The germline V and J ends were trimmed by 6 bases and 2 bases, with 7 bases remaining between them.

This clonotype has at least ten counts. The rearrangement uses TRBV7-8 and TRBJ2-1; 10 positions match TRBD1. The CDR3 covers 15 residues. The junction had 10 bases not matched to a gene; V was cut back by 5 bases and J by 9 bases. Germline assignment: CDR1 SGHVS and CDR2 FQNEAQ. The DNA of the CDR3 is TGTGCCAGCAGCGTAAGACAGGGGGCGTGGGGTGAGCAGTTCTTC. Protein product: CASSVRQGAWGEQFF.

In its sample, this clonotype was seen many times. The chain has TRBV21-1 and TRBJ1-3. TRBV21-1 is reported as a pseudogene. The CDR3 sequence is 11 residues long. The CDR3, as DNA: TGTGCCAGGAGTCGAGCGAACACCATATATTTT. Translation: CARSRANTIYF.

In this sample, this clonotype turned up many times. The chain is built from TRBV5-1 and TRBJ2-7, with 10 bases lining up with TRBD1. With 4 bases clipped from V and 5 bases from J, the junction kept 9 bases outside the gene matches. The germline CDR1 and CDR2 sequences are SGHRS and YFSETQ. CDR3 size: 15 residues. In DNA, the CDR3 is TGCGCCAGCAGCCGGACAGGACAGGGGGGCCACGAGCAGTACTTC. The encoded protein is CASSRTGQGGHEQYF.